These T cell receptor beta chains were read from a single sample in a study of long-term antiretroviral therapy in people with HIV. Libraries were prepared by immunoSEQ multiplex PCR; TCRdb keeps only in-frame clonotypes and omits some of them. This sample has about 18,000 clones; 70% to 80% occur once, and the top ten carry 5% to 7.5%. The input for sequencing was unsorted PBMCs, taken at the start of antiretroviral therapy, before treatment. All receptors come from a man aged 18-30 years with HIV. The CDR3 runs from the conserved cysteine through the conserved F or W. The D gene is left open where the match is weak. Clone size appears in some rows only: once, few, many, or a class for an expanded clone.

J gene | V gene | D gene | clone size | CDR3 protein | CDR3 DNA
TRBJ1-2 | TRBV6-1 | TRBD1 | once | CASSGARQGKTYGYTF | TGTGCCAGCAGTGGGGCCCGACAGGGGAAGACCTATGGCTACACCTTC
TRBJ1-5 | TRBV4-3 | - | - | CASSYGLSSNQPQHF | TGCGCCAGCAGCTATGGGTTGTCAAGCAATCAGCCCCAGCATTTT
TRBJ2-5 | TRBV14 | TRBD1 | - | CASSQDRRDRETQYF | TGTGCCAGCAGCCAAGACCGCAGGGACAGGGAGACCCAGTACTTC
TRBJ1-5 | TRBV19 | - | medium-sized | CASSIMGQSNQPQHF | TGTGCCAGTAGTATAATGGGGCAGAGCAATCAGCCCCAGCATTTT
TRBJ1-2 | TRBV6-5 | - | - | CASSLDLTYGYTF | TGTGCCAGCAGCTTGGACCTAACCTATGGCTACACCTTC
TRBJ2-2 | TRBV30 | - | - | CAWSANTGELFF | TGTGCCTGGAGCGCGAACACCGGGGAGCTGTTTTTT
TRBJ2-7 | TRBV5-4 | TRBD1 | - | CASSPSQGAVYEQYF | TGTGCCAGCAGCCCCTCTCAGGGGGCGGTCTACGAGCAGTACTTC
TRBJ2-7 | TRBV27 | TRBD1 | - | CASSPRTDRAGEQYF | TGTGCCAGCAGTCCTCGAACGGACAGGGCGGGCGAGCAGTACTTC
TRBJ1-1 | TRBV9 | - | - | CASSGEGNGAEAFF | TGTGCCAGCAGCGGAGAGGGGAATGGCGCTGAAGCTTTCTTT
TRBJ1-1 | TRBV11-2 | - | - | CASSPGTRTEAFF | TGTGCCAGCAGCCCCGGGACACGCACTGAAGCTTTCTTT
TRBJ2-3 | TRBV7-2 | TRBD1 | once | CASSLDGTGNTDTQYF | TGTGCCAGCAGCTTAGATGGGACAGGTAACACAGATACGCAGTATTTT
TRBJ1-1 | TRBV6-1 | - | few | CASSEGADTEAFF | TGTGCCAGCAGTGAAGGGGCTGACACTGAAGCTTTCTTT
TRBJ2-7 | TRBV18 | - | once | CASSLTGMSSYEQYF | TGTGCCAGCTCACTGACAGGCATGAGCTCCTACGAGCAGTACTTC
TRBJ2-7 | TRBV29-1 | TRBD2 | - | CSAGGSYEQYF | TGCAGCGCGGGAGGGTCCTACGAGCAGTACTTC
TRBJ2-7 | TRBV19 | - | - | CASSPGTTYEQYF | TGTGCCAGTAGTCCCGGGACCACCTACGAGCAGTACTTC
TRBJ2-3 | TRBV18 | - | once | CASSPGLSQDTQYF | TGTGCCAGCTCACCGGGGCTGAGTCAAGATACGCAGTATTTT
TRBJ2-3 | TRBV7-9 | TRBD2 | - | CASSLDPLAGDWDTQYF | TGTGCCAGCAGCTTAGATCCCCTAGCGGGAGATTGGGATACGCAGTATTTT
TRBJ2-1 | TRBV6-1 | - | - | CASSLQVGREQFF | TGTGCCAGCAGTTTACAGGTGGGACGCGAGCAGTTCTTC
TRBJ1-5 | TRBV18 | - | - | CASGQGGNQPQHF | TGTGCCAGCGGGCAGGGCGGCAATCAGCCCCAGCATTTT
TRBJ2-1 | TRBV7-9 | - | - | CASSLIRTEQFF | TGTGCCAGCAGCTTAATTCGGACGGAGCAGTTCTTC
TRBJ2-7 | TRBV19 | TRBD2 | - | CASSIWGGSLEQYF | TGTGCCAGTAGTATTTGGGGGGGGTCCCTCGAGCAGTACTTC
TRBJ2-2 | TRBV28 | - | - | CASSFDYTGELFF | TGTGCCAGCAGTTTTGACTACACCGGGGAGCTGTTTTTT